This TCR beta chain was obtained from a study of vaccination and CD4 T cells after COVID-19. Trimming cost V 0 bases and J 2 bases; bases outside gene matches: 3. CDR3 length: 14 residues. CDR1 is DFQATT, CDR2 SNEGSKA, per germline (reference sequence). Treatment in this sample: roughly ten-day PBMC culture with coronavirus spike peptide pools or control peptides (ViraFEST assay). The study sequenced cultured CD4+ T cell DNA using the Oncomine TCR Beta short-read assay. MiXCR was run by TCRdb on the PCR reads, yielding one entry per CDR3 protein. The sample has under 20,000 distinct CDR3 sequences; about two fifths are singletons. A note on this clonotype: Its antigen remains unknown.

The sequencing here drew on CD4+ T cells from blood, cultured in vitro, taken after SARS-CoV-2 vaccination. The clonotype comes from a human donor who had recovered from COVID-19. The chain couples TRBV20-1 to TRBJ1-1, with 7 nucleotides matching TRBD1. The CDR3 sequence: CSARDYRGNTEAFF. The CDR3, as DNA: TGCAGTGCTAGAGATTACAGGGGAAACACTGAAGCTTTCTTT.